Below, 24 T cell receptor beta chains from the same sample are listed, as sequenced in a study of T cells in Graves' hyperthyroidism and ophthalmopathy. RNA transcripts gave rise to amplified TCR beta CDR3 regions. The HTBI primer set was used in a first-round RT-PCR of the TCR CDR3. TCRdb re-called the multiplex PCR reads with MiXCR, one entry per CDR3 protein. Of approximately 400,000 distinct CDR3 sequences listed, 13% are singletons. Material for sequencing was blood. The receptors originated from a man in his thirties or forties with Graves' hyperthyroidism that later progressed to Graves' ophthalmopathy.

This clonotype was found many times. The CDR3 region has the DNA TGTGCCAGCAGCTTAGAAAGGACTAGGAGCACCGGGGAGCTGTTTTTT. Protein: CASSLERTRSTGELFF. The rearrangement uses TRBV13 and TRBJ2-2; TRBD2 aligns across 7 bases. The CDR3 runs to 16 residues. V dropped 1 base and J dropped 4; count of bases not matched to a gene: 6. Germline lookup yields CDR1 PRHDT and CDR2 FYEKMQ (reference sequence).

The V call is TRBV4-1, the J call TRBJ2-7; D is tentatively TRBD1 or TRBD2 (5 bases each). V lost 1 base, J lost 3 bases, and 25 bases lay in between. The CDR3 covers 19 residues. CDR1 and CDR2 (germline): MGHRA, YSYEKL. CDR3: CASSQGLQARRSGYYEQYF. The CDR3, as DNA: TGCGCCAGCAGCCAAGGGCTACAGGCCAGACGCTCGGGGTACTACGAGCAGTACTTC.

About this clonotype: A single base separates this from a much larger clone, so it may be a read error. CDR3 region: CASSQFPGASEAFF. CDR3 in DNA: TGTGCCAGCAGCCAATTTCCCGGAGCCTCTGAAGCTTTCTTT. The chain carries TRBV16 and TRBJ1-1; D unresolved. The CDR3 runs to 14 residues. Germline lookup yields CDR1 KGHSY and CDR2 FQNENV. V was cut by 1 base and J by 6 bases, with 12 bases left in between. Combining the CDR3 with reference TRBV16 and TRBJ1-1 gives the whole variable domain GEEVAQTPKHLVRGEGQKAKLYCAPIKGHSYVFWYQQVLKNEFKFLISFQNENVFDETGMPKERFSAKCLPNSPCSLEIQATKLEDSAVYFCASSQFPGASEAFFGQGTRLTVV.

This clonotype was seen more than once but under ten times. V gene TRBV20-1 combines with J gene TRBJ1-6; 7 bases agree with TRBD1. Per germline, CDR1 DFQATT and CDR2 SNEGSKA (reference sequence). V was clipped by 4 bases and J by 4 bases; unmatched bases: 13. The CDR3 is made up of 17 amino acids. The CDR3 DNA reads as TGCAGTGCTAACTTACCAGGGGGAAGAGGGTATAATTCACCCCTCCACTTT. Protein sequence: CSANLPGGRGYNSPLHF.

This clonotype occurred a few times. The chain uses TRBV7-2 and TRBJ2-3; no clear D. Trimming removed 6 bases at V and 5 bases at J, with 15 bases between. Germline CDR1 is SGHTA and CDR2 is FQGNSA. There are 14 residues in the CDR3. This CDR3 reads CASSPQWSGDTQYF. The CDR3 nucleotides read TGTGCCAGCAGTCCTCAATGGTCCGGAGATACGCAGTATTTT. The variable domain in full, with the rest retrieved from reference TRBV7-2 and TRBJ2-3, is GAGVSQSPSNKVTEKGKDVELRCDPISGHTALYWYRQSLGQGLEFLIYFQGNSAPDKSGLPSDRFSAERTGGSVSTLTIQRTQQEDSAVYLCASSPQWSGDTQYFGPGTRLTVL.

Many counts were recorded for this clonotype. The genes are TRBV7-8 and TRBJ2-1; no clear D gene. Trimming left V 5 bases short and J 3 bases short, with 14 bases between. Germline V gives CDR1 SGHVS, CDR2 FQNEAQ. The CDR3 length is 15 residues. The CDR3 protein is CASSPLGIHYNEQFF. CDR3 coding DNA: TGTGCCAGCAGCCCCCTGGGGATACACTACAATGAGCAGTTCTTC.

This clonotype was picked up many times. The V gene is TRBV6-5, the J gene TRBJ2-7, with D possibly matching TRBD1 (6 bases). This CDR3 has 16 amino acids. From germline, CDR1 is MNHEY and CDR2 SVGAGI. The ends were cut back, 0 bases at V and 2 bases at J, with 14 bases in the middle. CDR3 sequence: CASSYSGAGVTYEQYF. The CDR3 nucleotides are TGTGCCAGCAGTTACTCCGGGGCAGGGGTTACCTACGAGCAGTACTTC.

This clonotype was counted ten times or more. The V gene is TRBV28, the J gene TRBJ2-3; D might be TRBD1 (5 bases). The germline CDR1 and CDR2 sequences are MDHEN and SYDVKM. Trimming took off 6 bases at V and 0 bases at J, with 13 bases between the two ends. The CDR3 consists of 15 residues. The CDR3 here is CASSLGGASTDTQYF. CDR3 nucleotide sequence: TGTGCCAGCAGCTTAGGTGGGGCTAGCACAGATACGCAGTATTTT.

This clonotype showed up just once. This chain connects TRBV7-2 to TRBJ1-4; 9 positions agree with TRBD1. J gave up 3 bases and V 4 bases, and 3 bases lay outside the gene matches. Germline V gene sequence: CDR1 SGHTA, CDR2 FQGNSA. The CDR3 sequence is 15 residues long. In DNA form, the CDR3 reads TGTGCCAGCAGCTCCGGGACAGGGTCTAATGAAAAACTGTTTTTT. This translates into CASSSGTGSNEKLFF.

This clonotype was recorded at least ten times. V is TRBV6-1 and J is TRBJ1-1; D unresolved. Germline lookup yields CDR1 MNHNS and CDR2 SASEGT. Deletions cut 8 bases from V and 0 bases from J, with 10 bases between. The CDR3 spans 13 residues. CDR3 in amino acids: CASPDGMNTEAFF. The CDR3 DNA sequence: TGTGCCAGCCCGGACGGAATGAACACTGAAGCTTTCTTT.

In this sample, this clonotype turned up many times. CDR3 nucleotides: TGTGCCAGCAGTTTAGCGCTTGGGCGCACTAATGAAAAACTGTTTTTT. Translation: CASSLALGRTNEKLFF. The chain is built from TRBV12-3 or TRBV12-4 and TRBJ1-4; no clear D gene. The CDR3 runs to 16 residues. With 0 bases removed from V and 2 bases from J, the gap between germline ends came to 10 bases.

The CDR3 is CASSQDEISYEQYF. The CDR3 coding sequence is TGTGCCAGCAGCCAAGATGAGATCTCCTACGAGCAGTACTTC. This chain uses TRBV4-2 with TRBJ2-7; D gene uncertain. The CDR3 length is 14 residues. With 0 bases removed from V and 0 bases from J, the gap between germline ends came to 6 bases. Germline V lookup: CDR1 LGHNA, CDR2 YNFKEQ.

There are many counts of this clonotype. The V gene is TRBV4-1, the J gene TRBJ2-1; 12 bases line up with TRBD2. The CDR3 loop spans 16 amino acids. CDR1 is MGHRA and CDR2 is YSYEKL in the germline V gene. Losses at the gene ends were 3 bases for V and 9 bases for J; bases not matched to a gene: 9. The CDR3, as DNA: TGCGCCAGCAGCCAGTTTTCTAGCGGGGGGGCAGGTGAGCAGTTCTTC. Translated, it gives CASSQFSSGGAGEQFF.

The table lists this clonotype with many counts. The gene calls are TRBV6-1 and TRBJ1-1; TRBD1 agrees at 7 bases. The length of the CDR3 is 13 residues. Trimming at V came to 5 bases and at J to 3 bases, leaving 3 bases not matched to a gene. The germline V gene has CDR1 MNHNS and CDR2 SASEGT. As DNA, the CDR3 is TGTGCCAGCAGTACAGACAGGGACACTGAAGCTTTCTTT. Translation gives CASSTDRDTEAFF.

This clonotype has at least ten counts. The chain couples TRBV2 to TRBJ2-7; 8 bases fit TRBD2. V gave up 8 bases and J gave up 7 bases; unmatched junction bases: 13. The CDR3 is made up of 14 amino acids. The germline V gene has CDR1 SNHLY and CDR2 FYNNEI. The CDR3 DNA reads as TGTGCCAGCGCGAGCGGGGGAGACTCCTGGGAGCAGTACTTC. Its translation: CASASGGDSWEQYF.

This clonotype was counted many times. The chain has TRBV2 and TRBJ1-6, with a weak D call TRBD1 (5 bases). Germline V lookup: CDR1 SNHLY, CDR2 FYNNEI. The V end lost 6 bases, the J end lost 6 bases, and 12 bases lay between the germline ends. The CDR3 consists of 14 residues. For the CDR3, the DNA is TGTGCCAGCAGGACTAGGGGAACTAATTCACCCCTCCACTTT. Its translation is CASRTRGTNSPLHF.

Ten or more counts support this clonotype. This sequence joins TRBV7-9 and TRBJ1-4; D perhaps matches TRBD1 (5 bases). This CDR3 spans 15 amino acids. Trimming stripped 2 bases from V and 3 bases from J, with 10 bases between. Per germline, CDR1 SEHNR and CDR2 FQNEAQ (reference sequence). The CDR3 bases are TGTGCCAGCAGCTTAAGGCAGGGCTCTAATGAAAAACTGTTTTTT. Protein product: CASSLRQGSNEKLFF.

There are many counts of this clonotype. The V and J genes are TRBV9 and TRBJ1-1; D is possibly TRBD1 (6 bases). The V and J ends lost 3 bases and 1 base respectively, with 16 bases between them. The CDR3 covers 16 residues. From germline, CDR1 is SGDLS and CDR2 YYNGEE. The CDR3 nucleotides read TGTGCCAGCAGCGAGGGGGGATTCCTCCGGAACACTGAAGCTTTCTTT. Translated, it gives CASSEGGFLRNTEAFF.

This clonotype has a count of ten or more. The chain links TRBV30 to TRBJ1-6; a possible D gene is TRBD1 (6 bases). This CDR3 is built from 13 residues. The ends were cut back, 0 bases at V and 10 bases at J, with 10 bases in the middle. Germline-derived CDR1 and CDR2 are GTSNPN and SVGIG (reference sequence). For the CDR3, the DNA is TGTGCCTGGAGTGTGGGGGGCTGGTCACCCCTCCACTTT. It translates to CAWSVGGWSPLHF.

This clonotype showed up many times. The chain links TRBV2 to TRBJ2-2; TRBD2 matches 14 bases. The CDR3 has 16 residues. V was pared by 3 bases and J by 7 bases, with 4 bases of the junction left unmatched. Germline CDR1 reads SNHLY; CDR2 reads FYNNEI. The CDR3 bases are TGTGCCAGCAGTGAGGGACTAGCGGGGGCTAGCGGGGAGCTGTTTTTT. As protein: CASSEGLAGASGELFF.

This clonotype appeared a few times. The gene calls are TRBV20-1 and TRBJ2-5; D is undetermined. Germline V lookup: CDR1 DFQATT, CDR2 SNEGSKA (reference sequence). The CDR3 has 13 residues. V was pared by 1 base and J by 7 bases, with 13 bases between. The CDR3 DNA reads as TGCAGTGCTAGAGGGCTAGAGTTCGGGACCCAGTACTTC. This sequence encodes CSARGLEFGTQYF.

This clonotype was recorded many times. This rearrangement joins TRBV7-9 to TRBJ1-2; D ambiguous. With 1 base removed from V and 6 bases from J, the gap between germline ends came to 9 bases. CDR1 is SEHNR and CDR2 is FQNEAQ in the germline V gene (reference sequence). The CDR3 runs to 13 residues. CDR3 residues: CASSLEGIHGYTF. The DNA of the CDR3 is TGTGCCAGCAGCTTAGAGGGAATCCATGGCTACACCTTC.

This clonotype was recorded at least ten times. The V call is TRBV27, the J call TRBJ2-5; D remains unclear. Germline CDR1 and CDR2: MNHEY and SMNVEV (reference sequence). Deletions cut 3 bases from V and 5 bases from J, with 10 bases between. The CDR3 extends over 13 amino acids. The CDR3 DNA follows: TGTGCCAGCAGTTTCGGGTTGGCGGAGACCCAGTACTTC. Encoded protein: CASSFGLAETQYF.

There are many counts of this clonotype. The chain employs TRBV5-1 and TRBJ2-6; TRBD1 matches at 8 bases. The CDR3 covers 16 residues. With V trimmed by 0 bases and J by 2 bases, 1 base remained unmatched. Germline V gene data show CDR1 as SGHRS and CDR2 as YFSETQ. CDR3: CASSLARGPGANVLTF. The CDR3 DNA reads as TGCGCCAGCAGCTTGGCCAGGGGGCCTGGGGCCAACGTCCTGACTTTC.